The source of this TCR beta chain is a study of neoadjuvant anti-PD-1 for oral cavity cancer. As for the study in general: Patients mostly received three to four biweekly nivolumab doses at 3 mg/kg before surgery. Patients without progression got a fourth dose around day 43.

As to this clone: Its target is unknown.

Method: immunoSEQ multiplex PCR; TCRdb's copy keeps in-frame clones and lacks some. The sample lists 80,000 to 95,000 clones; around 80% were seen once. The germline gives CDR1 LNHDA, CDR2 SQIVND (reference sequence). Deletions cut 4 bases from V and 0 bases from J, with 8 bases between. The CDR3 covers 14 residues. Patients were newly diagnosed with stage II-IVA oral cavity squamous cell carcinoma without prior systemic or radiation treatment. Whole-study findings and limits: With a few patients per group, TCR findings need larger cohorts.

The source is a person aged 40 to 85 with oral cavity squamous cell carcinoma. Sequenced material: PBMCs, taken before nivolumab (anti-PD-1) treatment. The chain links TRBV19 to TRBJ2-3; D not resolved. The CDR3 nucleotides read TGTGCCAGTAGTAGTAGATCGAGCACAGATACGCAGTATTTT. Translating it yields CASSSRSSTDTQYF.